This T cell receptor (beta chain) was captured by sequencing in a study of blood T cell repertoires in COVID-19. In the authors' workflow: Amplification of reference gene primers was used by the study to estimate nucleated cell counts. Sequencing was performed with immunoSEQ multiplex PCR; in TCRdb, only in-frame clones are kept and a portion is missing. That table is the source of V, J and clone size, and D and trimming were worked out from the DNA. The profile covers roughly 150,000 clones, with 75% to 80% appearing a single time and around 13% taken by the ten largest. Germline V gene lookup returns CDR1 GTSNPN and CDR2 SVGIG (reference sequence). The CDR3 runs 15 residues. Germline trimming cut 4 bases from V and 3 bases from J; bases unmatched to any gene: 3. This clone was detected once.

The chain employs TRBV30 and TRBJ1-6; TRBD1 matches 10 bases. Material for sequencing was peripheral blood. This receptor was taken from a woman aged 80 or older with acute or convalescent COVID-19. The CDR3 DNA sequence: TGTGCCTGGACTGGACAGGGGGTCTATAATTCACCCCTCCACTTT. Amino acids: CAWTGQGVYNSPLHF.